Listed here are 21 T cell receptor beta chains from one sample, sequenced in a study of shared clonotypes between healthy human individuals (TCRdb year 2020). The protocol used for the library was the immunoSEQ multiplex PCR assay. TCRdb took over this immuneACCESS table, retaining in-frame rearrangements with V and J assigned. Such tables are incomplete; in checked studies, under half of the missing clones stem from an unresolved V gene, and the remainder is unexplained. The table for this sample lists about 1.1 million clones; 70% to 80% of them were counted only once. The ten largest account for 0.55% to 0.7% of the sample. The specimen was memory CD4+ T cells from PBMCs. Interpreted using the paper, the cell subset or site label stands for: CD45RA-negative fraction. These receptors originate from a man younger than 30 in good health. Some clones in this sample may be carry-over from other donors' samples.

J is TRBJ2-1 and V is TRBV9; D perhaps matches TRBD2 (5 bases). The V gene's germline CDR1 is SGDLS and CDR2 YYNGEE. V lost 1 base and J lost 9, with 14 bases in between. The length of the CDR3 is 14 residues. The CDR3 DNA reads as TGTGCCAGCAGCGTAACCCCCGGGATCGGTGAGCAGTTCTTC. Translated: CASSVTPGIGEQFF.

The gene calls are TRBV5-1 and TRBJ2-5; 7 positions match TRBD2. The CDR3 contains 15 residues. The trim removed 1 base at V and 4 bases at J, leaving 7 bases unmatched. Germline loops: CDR1 SGHRS, CDR2 YFSETQ. CDR3 sequence (DNA): TGCGCCAGCAGCTTGTGGTCGGGAGGACGAGAGACCCAGTACTTC. Translating gives CASSLWSGGRETQYF.

In this sample, this clone turned up a few times. The gene calls are TRBV25-1 and TRBJ1-1; D gene ambiguous. This CDR3 comprises 16 residues. CDR1 MGHDK and CDR2 SYGVNS come from the germline V gene. Trimming took off 4 bases at V and 0 bases at J, with 15 bases between the two ends. The CDR3, as DNA: TGTGCCAGCAGTGCAAGCAAGGGAAAAATGAACACTGAAGCTTTCTTT. Translating it yields CASSASKGKMNTEAFF.

The chain uses TRBV15 and TRBJ2-3; TRBD1 matches at 9 bases. CDR1 is LNHNV and CDR2 is YYDKDF in the germline V gene (reference sequence). The V gene end was trimmed by 5 bases and the J gene end by 2 bases; junction bases not matched to a gene: 5. The length of the CDR3 is 15 residues. The CDR3 DNA follows: TGTGCCACCAGCGCTAGGACAGGGGACACAGATACGCAGTATTTT. It specifies CATSARTGDTDTQYF. The full variable domain, completed using reference TRBV15 and TRBJ2-3, is DAMVIQNPRYQVTQFGKPVTLSCSQTLNHNVMYWYQQKSSQAPKLLFHYYDKDFNNEADTPDNFQSRRPNTSFCFLDIRSPGLGDTAMYLCATSARTGDTDTQYFGPGTRLTVL.

V gene TRBV7-3 combines with J gene TRBJ2-1; TRBD2 aligns across 8 bases. The V and J ends lost 1 base and 2 bases, in that order; junction bases with no gene match: 1. The CDR3 is made up of 15 amino acids. Germline lookup yields CDR1 SGHTA and CDR2 FQGTGA. CDR3 residues: CASSLNGRAYNEQFF. CDR3 nucleotides: TGTGCCAGCAGCTTAAACGGGAGGGCCTACAATGAGCAGTTCTTC.

This rearrangement joins TRBV11-3 to TRBJ2-7; perhaps TRBD1 as D (6 bases). Germline values: CDR1 SGHNT, CDR2 YENEEA. The CDR3 runs 15 residues. Trimming took off 0 bases at V and 3 bases at J, with 12 bases between the two ends. The CDR3 is CASSLDPGENYEQYF. DNA of the CDR3: TGTGCCAGCAGCTTAGATCCAGGGGAAAACTACGAGCAGTACTTC.

This chain connects TRBV14 to TRBJ1-2, with 8 bases lining up with TRBD1. This CDR3 is 17 amino acids long. CDR1 is SGHDN and CDR2 is FVKESK in the germline V gene. Trimming cost V 1 base and J 5 bases; bases outside gene matches: 12. In nucleotides, the CDR3 is TGTGCCAGCAGCCAAGGAGGGACAGGCTCTTTTACTTATGGCTACACCTTC. It encodes CASSQGGTGSFTYGYTF.

The chain employs TRBV11-3 and TRBJ2-2; 8 bases fit TRBD1. Germline V lookup: CDR1 SGHNT, CDR2 YENEEA. CDR3 length: 15 residues. J lost 1 base, V lost 3 bases, and 1 base had no gene match. The CDR3 DNA reads TGTGCCAGCAGCTTGGGGACAGGGAACACCGGGGAGCTGTTTTTT. Amino acids: CASSLGTGNTGELFF.

This clone occurred once. The chain carries TRBV7-9 and TRBJ1-2, with 8 bases aligning to TRBD1. Germline values: CDR1 SEHNR, CDR2 FQNEAQ (reference sequence). Losses at the gene ends were 2 bases for V and 4 bases for J; bases not matched to a gene: 3. CDR3 length: 14 residues. The CDR3 coding sequence is TGTGCCAGCAGCTTAATGACAGGGGTCTATGGCTACACCTTC. It is translated as CASSLMTGVYGYTF.

The CDR3 region has the DNA TGCGCCAGCAGCTTGGGACAGAACTTTAACTATGGCTACACCTTC. Translation gives CASSLGQNFNYGYTF. V and J are TRBV5-1 and TRBJ1-2; D might be TRBD1 (5 bases). V shed 0 bases and J shed 1 base, with 10 bases lying between them. Germline V gene sequence: CDR1 SGHRS, CDR2 YFSETQ. CDR3 length: 15 amino acids.

For this clone: Other DNA sequences in this sample translate to the same CDR3. The chain uses TRBV7-8 and TRBJ2-7; D gene ambiguous. Trimming cost V 1 base and J 6 bases, with 7 bases left between them. Germline V CDR1 and CDR2: SGHVS, FQNEAQ. This CDR3 contains 12 residues. The CDR3 sequence is CASSLVVAEQYF. In DNA form, the CDR3 reads TGTGCCAGCAGCTTAGTAGTGGCCGAGCAGTACTTC.

The chain couples TRBV30 to TRBJ1-4; 7 bases match TRBD1. The V gene's germline CDR1 is GTSNPN and CDR2 SVGIG (reference sequence). The CDR3 has 14 residues. The ends lost 3 bases at V and 14 bases at J; junction bases unmatched: 15. The CDR3 sequence is CAWRPDFEGAPLFF. The CDR3 DNA reads TGTGCCTGGAGACCAGACTTTGAGGGGGCCCCTCTGTTTTTT.

This clone was picked up one time. V is TRBV19 and J is TRBJ1-2; possibly TRBD1 for D (6 bases). Trimming took off 6 bases at V and 4 bases at J, with 12 bases between the two ends. CDR3 length: 13 residues. Germline CDR1 and CDR2: LNHDA and SQIVND (reference sequence). CDR3 DNA: TGTGCCAGTAGGGCACAGGGAGGCTATGGCTACACCTTC. It is translated as CASRAQGGYGYTF.

V is TRBV4-1 and J is TRBJ1-4, with D unresolved. The CDR3 is made up of 14 amino acids. Trimming removed 1 base at V and 7 bases at J, with 10 bases between. Germline CDR1 is MGHRA and CDR2 is YSYEKL. The CDR3 loop reads CASSQGMRTEKLFF. Here the CDR3 DNA reads TGCGCCAGCAGCCAAGGCATGCGGACTGAAAAACTGTTTTTT.

This clone was found once. This likely reflects a read error, since a far larger clone is one base away. Other DNA sequences in the same sample also yield this CDR3. This sequence joins TRBV5-1 and TRBJ1-1; the match to TRBD1 covers 7 bases. The CDR3 consists of 15 residues. Germline V gene lookup returns CDR1 SGHRS and CDR2 YFSETQ. The CDR3 DNA reads TGCGCTAGCAGCTTGGATCCAGGGGGTCGAACTGAAGCTTTCTTT. This sequence encodes CASSLDPGGRTEAFF.

The chain uses TRBV9 and TRBJ2-2; the match to TRBD1 covers 8 bases. V was pared by 3 bases and J by 8 bases, with 6 bases of the junction left unmatched. Germline V gives CDR1 SGDLS, CDR2 YYNGEE. This CDR3 contains 14 residues. The CDR3 region has the DNA TGTGCCAGCAGCGAAGGGACAGGCTTTGGGGAGCTGTTTTTT. Protein: CASSEGTGFGELFF.

This clone was picked up one time. A far larger clone is only one base removed, so a read error is likely. The chain is built from TRBV28 and TRBJ2-7, with 8 bases fitting TRBD2. Germline V gives CDR1 MDHEN, CDR2 SYDVKM. The CDR3 runs 15 residues. The CDR3 spells CASTPAGVDTYGQYF. DNA for the CDR3: TGTGCCAGCACCCCAGCGGGAGTGGATACCTACGGGCAGTACTTC.

With respect to this clone: One base away lies a much larger clone, so this may be a sequencing read error. This rearrangement joins TRBV25-1 to TRBJ2-3, with D uncertain. V was clipped by 3 bases and J by 0 bases, with 1 base between them. There are 12 residues in the CDR3. Looked up from germline, CDR1 is MGHDK and CDR2 is SYGVNS. The CDR3 DNA sequence: TGTGCCAGCAGTGACAGCACAGATACGCAGTATTTT. Protein: CASSDSTDTQYF.

V and J are TRBV6-5 and TRBJ1-2; D unclear. Germline CDR1 reads MNHEY; CDR2 reads SVGAGI. The ends were cut back, 5 bases at V and 0 bases at J, with 10 bases in the middle. The CDR3 spans 14 residues. The CDR3 region is CASSTSGPNYGYTF. The CDR3 coding sequence is TGTGCCAGCAGTACCAGTGGACCTAACTATGGCTACACCTTC.

A remark on this clone: One end of the junction does not line up with germline, which may come from a read error. This chain joins TRBV28 and TRBJ2-7; D uncertain. The CDR3 has 16 amino acids. Germline lookup yields CDR1 MDHEN and CDR2 SYDVKM. DNA for the CDR3: TGTGCCAGCAGCTTATCCCCCTCGGTGGGTCCCTACGAGCAGTACTTC. Protein: CASSLSPSVGPYEQYF. Together with reference TRBV28 and TRBJ2-7, the CDR3 gives the full variable domain: DVKVTQSSRYLVKRTGEKVFLECVQDMDHENMFWYRQDPGLGLRLIYFSYDVKMKEKGDIPEGYSVSREKKERFSLILESASTNQTSMYLCASSLSPSVGPYEQYFGPGTRLTVT.

This clone is a singleton in its sample. The chain is built from TRBV11-2 and TRBJ2-5; 8 bases align to TRBD1. This CDR3 comprises 13 residues. Germline CDR1 reads SGHAT; CDR2 reads FQNNGV. V lost 4 bases and J lost 6; bases outside the gene matches: 4. This chain's CDR3 is CASSSDREKTQYF. The CDR3, as DNA: TGTGCCAGCAGCTCGGACAGGGAAAAGACCCAGTACTTC.